The following is a T cell receptor (beta chain) sequence with its context. Antigen specificity is unknown. The sample belongs to a study of T cell responses to AZD1222 COVID-19 vaccine. Study-wide points: Vaccine-associated CD4 TCRs ranged over spike, dominating at 160-218 and 743-854. Compared with day 0, the breadth and depth of the Spike-specific TCR repertoire rose significantly after two doses of AZD1222.

The ends lost 4 bases at V and 9 bases at J; junction bases unmatched: 4. The CDR3 runs to 14 residues. The germline V gene has CDR1 LGHNA and CDR2 YSLEER. Libraries were prepared by immunoSEQ multiplex PCR; TCRdb keeps only in-frame clonotypes and omits some of them. The table includes about 120,000 clones, around 88% detected once. The chain couples TRBV4-3 to TRBJ1-6; 9 nucleotides align to TRBD1. This clonotype was sampled from an adult in good health. This specimen was peripheral blood, taken on day 0 of AZD1222 vaccination. This chain's CDR3 is CASSRLTGGSPLHF. The CDR3 DNA reads as TGCGCCAGCAGCCGGTTGACAGGGGGTTCACCCCTCCACTTT.